A single sample is the source of the 24 T cell receptor beta chains below, sequenced in a study of control samples from healthy donors and cancer patients. Sequencing used immunoSEQ multiplex PCR; TCRdb keeps in-frame clones, though not all of them. Counted here are roughly 34,000 clones, around 83% occurring once; the ten biggest clones make up 1.6%. Sequencing was done on a sample of PBMCs. Receptors were obtained from a woman in her thirties or forties with lung cancer.

This sequence joins TRBV28 and TRBJ1-6; the D is unclear. V was trimmed by 6 bases and J by 0 bases, leaving 18 bases between them. Germline CDR1 and CDR2: MDHEN and SYDVKM. There are 18 residues in the CDR3. The CDR3 DNA reads as TGTGCCAGCAGAACGACCGCCCACCCGAGCTCCTATAATTCACCCCTCCACTTT. It translates to CASRTTAHPSSYNSPLHF.

The chain couples TRBV19 to TRBJ2-3; D is undetermined. Germline values: CDR1 LNHDA, CDR2 SQIVND (reference sequence). The ends were cut back, 11 bases at V and 4 bases at J, with 16 bases in the middle. This CDR3 region has 13 residues. The CDR3, as DNA: TGTGCCGGGCACAACCCAGCAGCAGATACGCAGTATTTT. This codes for CAGHNPAADTQYF.

The chain is built from TRBV6-4 and TRBJ2-3, with 9 bases that match TRBD1. V was pared by 6 bases and J by 2 bases, with 6 bases of the junction left unmatched. The CDR3 covers 15 residues. Germline CDR1 and CDR2: MRHNA and SNTAGT. Written as DNA, the CDR3 is TGTGCCAGCAGCGCGGGACAGGGTGACACAGATACGCAGTATTTT. Translating gives CASSAGQGDTDTQYF.

In DNA form, the CDR3 reads TGCAGTGCTAGGGACACTGAAGCTTTCTTT. It translates to CSARDTEAFF. This chain links TRBV20-1 with TRBJ1-1; D is ambiguous. Trimming left V 3 bases short and J 3 bases short, with 2 bases between. The CDR3 length is 10 residues. Germline V gene lookup returns CDR1 DFQATT and CDR2 SNEGSKA (reference sequence).

This chain joins TRBV2 and TRBJ2-3; TRBD1 is a possible D gene (6 bases). V was pared by 5 bases and J by 1 base, with 16 bases between. This CDR3 has 16 amino acids. From germline, CDR1 is SNHLY and CDR2 FYNNEI. The CDR3 nucleotides are TGTGCCAGCAGTAAAGACAGGTCCCTCGGCACAGATACGCAGTATTTT. This encodes CASSKDRSLGTDTQYF. The full variable domain, its missing parts supplied by reference TRBV2 and TRBJ2-3, is EPEVTQTPSHQVTQMGQEVILRCVPISNHLYFYWYRQILGQKVEFLVSFYNNEISEKSEIFDDQFSVERPDGSNFTLKIRSTKLEDSAMYFCASSKDRSLGTDTQYFGPGTRLTVL.

This chain uses TRBV30 with TRBJ1-1; 8 nucleotides match TRBD1. Looked up from germline, CDR1 is GTSNPN and CDR2 is SVGIG (reference sequence). This CDR3 has 13 amino acids. Trimming cost V 5 bases and J 1 base; bases outside gene matches: 3. Here the CDR3 reads CAWGGQENTEAFF. The CDR3 DNA reads TGTGCCTGGGGGGGACAGGAGAACACTGAAGCTTTCTTT.

The chain joins TRBV7-2 to TRBJ1-1; 7 bases map to TRBD1. This CDR3 is built from 15 residues. Per the germline V gene, CDR1 is SGHTA and CDR2 is FQGNSA. Trimming took 6 bases from V and 5 from J; bases not matched to a gene: 12. CDR3 loop: CASRQYTGASTEAFF. Written as DNA, the CDR3 is TGTGCCAGCAGACAATACACAGGGGCAAGTACTGAAGCTTTCTTT.

V gene TRBV12-3 or TRBV12-4 combines with J gene TRBJ1-2; the D is unclear. The CDR3 covers 13 residues. Trimming pared 2 bases from V and 4 bases from J, leaving 8 bases between. CDR3 nucleotide sequence: TGTGCCAGCAGTTTAAGGGAGAGCTATGGCTACACCTTC. It codes for CASSLRESYGYTF.

This chain connects TRBV19 to TRBJ1-4; D is possibly TRBD1 (6 bases). Germline V lookup: CDR1 LNHDA, CDR2 SQIVND (reference sequence). V lost 6 bases and J lost 10, with 12 bases in between. This CDR3 region has 12 residues. The CDR3 bases are TGTGCCAGTAGCAACACAGGGCGAAAACTGTTTTTT. This encodes CASSNTGRKLFF.

This rearrangement joins TRBV28 to TRBJ1-4; maybe TRBD1 (6 bases). The CDR3 spans 14 residues. Germline-derived CDR1 and CDR2 are MDHEN and SYDVKM. Trimming took 3 bases from V and 4 from J, leaving 9 bases between them. CDR3 bases: TGTGCCAGCAGTTTTGGACAGTTTAATGAAAAACTGTTTTTT. This translates into CASSFGQFNEKLFF.

V and J are TRBV7-2 and TRBJ1-2; 11 bases align to TRBD1. With 4 bases clipped from V and 8 bases from J, the junction kept 6 bases outside the gene matches. The CDR3 loop spans 14 amino acids. CDR1 is SGHTA and CDR2 is FQGNSA in the germline V gene. This CDR3 reads CASSSGQGVGGYTF. The CDR3 coding sequence is TGTGCCAGCAGCTCGGGACAGGGGGTAGGAGGCTACACCTTC.

This sequence joins TRBV2 and TRBJ2-7; 7 bases are a match to TRBD2. CDR3 length: 14 residues. In germline, CDR1 is SNHLY, CDR2 FYNNEI. The V and J ends lost 6 bases and 5 bases, in that order; junction bases with no gene match: 10. The CDR3 loop is CASSWGGTGDEQYF. DNA of the CDR3: TGTGCCAGCAGCTGGGGGGGAACTGGCGACGAGCAGTACTTC.

V gene TRBV7-6 combines with J gene TRBJ1-5, with 8 bases lining up with TRBD1. Germline V gives CDR1 SGHVS, CDR2 FNYEAQ. The V gene end was trimmed by 5 bases and the J gene end by 6 bases; junction bases not matched to a gene: 3. CDR3 length: 13 amino acids. Here the CDR3 reads CASSPGGSQPQHF. In DNA, the CDR3 is TGTGCCAGCAGCCCAGGGGGCAGTCAGCCCCAGCATTTT.

The rearrangement uses TRBV6-2 or TRBV6-3 and TRBJ2-5; D perhaps matches TRBD1 (5 bases). The germline gives CDR1 MNHEY, CDR2 SVGEGT. The V and J ends lost 4 bases and 1 base respectively, with 16 bases between them. The CDR3 sequence is 16 residues long. The CDR3 protein is CASSLVATGSQETQYF. DNA for the CDR3: TGTGCCAGCAGTTTAGTCGCTACAGGCTCCCAAGAGACCCAGTACTTC.

The V call is TRBV5-6, the J call TRBJ2-5, with 7 bases aligning to TRBD1. CDR3 length: 17 residues. Trimming at V came to 0 bases and at J to 4 bases, leaving 12 bases not matched to a gene. Per germline, CDR1 SGHDT and CDR2 YYEEEE. The CDR3 protein is CASSLVGAGGKGETQYF. Written as DNA, the CDR3 is TGTGCCAGCAGCTTGGTGGGGGCAGGGGGTAAAGGAGAGACCCAGTACTTC.

This clone was observed a few times. V gene TRBV4-2 combines with J gene TRBJ1-5; 10 bases map to TRBD1. V was pared by 1 base and J by 7 bases, with 4 bases of the junction left unmatched. CDR1 and CDR2 (germline): LGHNA, YNFKEQ. The CDR3 contains 15 residues. The CDR3 DNA reads TGTGCCAGCAGCCAAGGACAGGGGGCTAGACAGCCCCAGCATTTT. This gives the protein CASSQGQGARQPQHF.

This chain connects TRBV19 to TRBJ1-1; TRBD1 matches 8 bases. V dropped 5 bases and J dropped 6; count of bases not matched to a gene: 11. The CDR3 spans 15 residues. Germline-derived CDR1 and CDR2 are LNHDA and SQIVND (reference sequence). The CDR3 loop is CASSFSGTGGPEAFF. The CDR3 DNA reads as TGTGCCAGTAGTTTTTCCGGGACAGGCGGGCCTGAAGCTTTCTTT.

DNA for the CDR3: TGCAGTGCTACCCCCAACTATGGCTACACCTTC. Amino acid sequence: CSATPNYGYTF. The J gene is TRBJ1-2, the V gene TRBV20-1; D uncertain. This CDR3 spans 11 amino acids. CDR1 is DFQATT and CDR2 is SNEGSKA in the germline V gene (reference sequence). Deletions cut 4 bases from V and 2 bases from J, with 5 bases between.

The rearrangement joins TRBV3-1 (or the pseudogene TRBV3-2) to TRBJ2-7; possibly TRBD1 for D (5 bases). CDR1 is LGHDT, CDR2 YNNKEL, per germline (reference sequence). The V gene lost 2 bases and the J gene lost 5 bases, with 16 bases spanning the gap. CDR3 length equals 15 residues. The CDR3 loop reads CASSQSEGETNEQYF. The DNA of the CDR3 is TGTGCCAGCAGCCAATCGGAAGGGGAAACTAACGAGCAGTACTTC.

This chain links TRBV7-9 with TRBJ1-2, with D tentatively TRBD1 (6 bases). Germline CDR1 and CDR2: SEHNR and FQNEAQ (reference sequence). This CDR3 comprises 13 residues. The V end lost 7 bases, the J end lost 3 bases, and 12 bases lay between the germline ends. The CDR3 DNA reads TGTGCCAGCAAAGGGGGGCTCGACTATGGCTACACCTTC. It encodes CASKGGLDYGYTF.

The gene calls are TRBV5-4 and TRBJ1-2, with D possibly TRBD1 on 6 matching bases. Germline V CDR1 and CDR2: SGHNT, YYREEE (reference sequence). CDR3 length equals 14 residues. V lost 4 bases and J lost 3, with 13 bases in between. CDR3 nucleotide sequence: TGTGCCAGCAGCCCGGACAGTGGATACTATGGCTACACCTTC. This sequence encodes CASSPDSGYYGYTF.

The genes are TRBV7-2 and TRBJ2-3; 8 nucleotides match TRBD1. CDR3 length equals 14 residues. Unmatched junction bases numbered 4, after V lost 2 bases and J lost 6 bases. Germline loops: CDR1 SGHTA, CDR2 FQGNSA. CDR3 nucleotide sequence: TGTGCCAGCAGCTTATCAGGGGGCTCGGATACGCAGTATTTT. Translation gives CASSLSGGSDTQYF.

In nucleotides, the CDR3 is TGTGCCAGCAGCTTAGTCGGGCGAGGGGATACGCAGTATTTT. Translating it yields CASSLVGRGDTQYF. The gene calls are TRBV7-2 and TRBJ2-3, with a tentative D call TRBD2 (5 bases). This CDR3 is built from 14 residues. CDR1 SGHTA and CDR2 FQGNSA come from the germline V gene. Trimming stripped 1 base from V and 6 bases from J, with 11 bases between.

This clone was detected once. This rearrangement joins TRBV5-1 to TRBJ2-1, with D hard to call. Trimming shortened V by 6 bases and J by 0 bases, and 13 bases separated the two germline ends. Germline CDR1 SGHRS, CDR2 YFSETQ. The CDR3 totals 15 residues. CDR3 sequence (DNA): TGCGCCAGCACTCCCTTGGGGTTCTCCTACAATGAGCAGTTCTTC. This sequence encodes CASTPLGFSYNEQFF.